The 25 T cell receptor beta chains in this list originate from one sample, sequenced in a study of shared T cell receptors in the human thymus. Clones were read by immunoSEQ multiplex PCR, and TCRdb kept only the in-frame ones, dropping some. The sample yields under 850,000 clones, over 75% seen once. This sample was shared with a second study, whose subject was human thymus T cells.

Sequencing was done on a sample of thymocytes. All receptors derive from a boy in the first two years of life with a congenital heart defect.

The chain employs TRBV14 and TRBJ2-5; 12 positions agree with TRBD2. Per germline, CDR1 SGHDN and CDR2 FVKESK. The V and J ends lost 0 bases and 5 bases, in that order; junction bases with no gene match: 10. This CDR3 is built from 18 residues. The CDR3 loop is CASSQDILAGGHTETQYF. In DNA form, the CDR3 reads TGTGCCAGCAGCCAAGATATCCTAGCGGGAGGGCATACGGAGACCCAGTACTTC. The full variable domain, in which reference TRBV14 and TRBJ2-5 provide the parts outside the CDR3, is EAGVTQFPSHSVIEKGQTVTLRCDPISGHDNLYWYRRVMGKEIKFLLHFVKESKQDESGMPNNRFLAERTGGTYSTLKVQPAELEDSGVYFCASSQDILAGGHTETQYFGPGTRLLVL.

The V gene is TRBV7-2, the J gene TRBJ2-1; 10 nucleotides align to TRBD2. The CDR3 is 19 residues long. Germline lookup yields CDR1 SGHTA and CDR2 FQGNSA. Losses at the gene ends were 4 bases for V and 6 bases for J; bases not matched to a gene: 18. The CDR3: CASSSKTPSGSAVRNEQFF. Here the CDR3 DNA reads TGTGCCAGCAGCTCAAAGACGCCTAGCGGGAGTGCGGTACGCAATGAGCAGTTCTTC.

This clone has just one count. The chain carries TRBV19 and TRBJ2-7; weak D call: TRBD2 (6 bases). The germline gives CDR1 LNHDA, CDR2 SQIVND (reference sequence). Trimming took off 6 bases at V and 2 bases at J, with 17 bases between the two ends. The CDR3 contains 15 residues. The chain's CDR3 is CASRKVGEEPYEQYF. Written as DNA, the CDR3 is TGTGCCAGTAGAAAAGTGGGGGAGGAACCCTACGAGCAGTACTTC. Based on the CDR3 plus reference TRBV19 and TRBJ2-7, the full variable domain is DGGITQSPKYLFRKEGQNVTLSCEQNLNHDAMYWYRQDPGQGLRLIYYSQIVNDFQKGDIAEGYSVSREKKESFPLTVTSAQKNPTAFYLCASRKVGEEPYEQYFGPGTRLTVT.

CDR3 protein: CASSDGGGHQGTDTQYF. The CDR3 nucleotides read TGTGCCAGCAGTGATGGGGGGGGGCATCAAGGCACAGATACGCAGTATTTT. J is TRBJ2-3 and V is TRBV27; D might be TRBD2 (7 bases). Trimming took 5 bases from V and 1 from J, leaving 19 bases between them. CDR1 MNHEY and CDR2 SMNVEV come from the germline V gene (reference sequence). The CDR3 is made up of 17 amino acids.

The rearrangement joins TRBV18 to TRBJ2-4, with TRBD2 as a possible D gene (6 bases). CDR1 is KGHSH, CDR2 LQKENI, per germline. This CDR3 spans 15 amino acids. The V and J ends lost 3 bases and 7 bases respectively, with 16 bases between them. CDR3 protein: CASSPGSGLGNIQYF. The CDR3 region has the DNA TGTGCCAGCTCACCTGGCAGCGGGCTCGGGAACATTCAGTACTTC.

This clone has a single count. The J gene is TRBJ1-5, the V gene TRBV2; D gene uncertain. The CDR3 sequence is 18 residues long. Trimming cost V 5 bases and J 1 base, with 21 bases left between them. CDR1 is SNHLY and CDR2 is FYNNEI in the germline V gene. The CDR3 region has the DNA TGTGCCAGCAGTTTCGGACTCCGTGAGGACCGGAGCAATCAGCCCCAGCATTTT. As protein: CASSFGLREDRSNQPQHF.

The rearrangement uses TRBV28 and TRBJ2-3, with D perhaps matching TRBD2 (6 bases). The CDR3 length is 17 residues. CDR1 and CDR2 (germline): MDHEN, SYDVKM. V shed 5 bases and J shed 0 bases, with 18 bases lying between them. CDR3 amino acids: CASSPGLGTPSTDTQYF. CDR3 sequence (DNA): TGTGCCAGCAGTCCGGGACTTGGCACTCCTAGCACAGATACGCAGTATTTT. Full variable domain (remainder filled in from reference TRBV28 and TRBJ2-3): DVKVTQSSRYLVKRTGEKVFLECVQDMDHENMFWYRQDPGLGLRLIYFSYDVKMKEKGDIPEGYSVSREKKERFSLILESASTNQTSMYLCASSPGLGTPSTDTQYFGPGTRLTVL.

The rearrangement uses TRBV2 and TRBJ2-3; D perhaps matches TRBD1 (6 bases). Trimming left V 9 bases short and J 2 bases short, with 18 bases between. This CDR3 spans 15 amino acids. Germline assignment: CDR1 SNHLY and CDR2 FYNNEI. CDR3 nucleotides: TGTGCCAGTGATTCCGGGACACAGCTCACAGATACGCAGTATTTT. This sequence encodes CASDSGTQLTDTQYF.

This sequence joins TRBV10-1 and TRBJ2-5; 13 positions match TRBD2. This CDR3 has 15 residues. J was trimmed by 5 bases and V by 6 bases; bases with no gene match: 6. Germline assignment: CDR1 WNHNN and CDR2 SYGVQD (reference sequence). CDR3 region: CASRPWTSGSETQYF. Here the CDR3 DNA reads TGCGCCAGCAGACCTTGGACTAGCGGGAGTGAGACCCAGTACTTC.

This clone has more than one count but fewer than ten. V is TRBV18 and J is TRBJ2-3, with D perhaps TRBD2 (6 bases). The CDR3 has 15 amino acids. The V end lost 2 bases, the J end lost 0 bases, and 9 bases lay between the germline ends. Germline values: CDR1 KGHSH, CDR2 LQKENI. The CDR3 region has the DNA TGTGCCAGCTCACCATTAGCGGAAAGCACAGATACGCAGTATTTT. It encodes CASSPLAESTDTQYF.

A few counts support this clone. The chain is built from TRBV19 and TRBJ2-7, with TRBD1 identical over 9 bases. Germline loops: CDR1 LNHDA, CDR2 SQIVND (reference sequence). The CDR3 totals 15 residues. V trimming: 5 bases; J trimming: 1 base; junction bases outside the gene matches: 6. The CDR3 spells CASSPGQGMSYEQYF. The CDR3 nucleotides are TGTGCCAGTAGTCCCGGACAGGGGATGTCCTACGAGCAGTACTTC.

The CDR3 nucleotides are TGTGCCAGCAGCTTCCAGCGGGTCGATTTAGGTGCCAAAAACATTCAGTACTTC. This codes for CASSFQRVDLGAKNIQYF. This chain joins TRBV7-9 and TRBJ2-4, with D perhaps TRBD2 (6 bases). CDR3 length equals 18 residues. Germline V gene lookup returns CDR1 SEHNR and CDR2 FQNEAQ (reference sequence). V lost 3 bases to trimming and J lost 1 base, with 19 bases between them.

In DNA, the CDR3 is TGTGCCAGCAGTGAAATCGACAGGGAAGGGACTGAAGCTTTCTTT. Translating gives CASSEIDREGTEAFF. The chain links TRBV6-1 to TRBJ1-1; 7 positions match TRBD1. This CDR3 is 15 amino acids long. Trimming at V came to 2 bases and at J to 5 bases, leaving 8 bases not matched to a gene. The V gene's germline CDR1 is MNHNS and CDR2 SASEGT.

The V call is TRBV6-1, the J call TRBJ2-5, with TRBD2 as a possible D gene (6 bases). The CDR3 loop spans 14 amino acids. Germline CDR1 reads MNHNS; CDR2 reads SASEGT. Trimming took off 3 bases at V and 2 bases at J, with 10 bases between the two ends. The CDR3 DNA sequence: TGTGCCAGCAGTGACGGGACTCCGCAAGAGACCCAGTACTTC. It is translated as CASSDGTPQETQYF.

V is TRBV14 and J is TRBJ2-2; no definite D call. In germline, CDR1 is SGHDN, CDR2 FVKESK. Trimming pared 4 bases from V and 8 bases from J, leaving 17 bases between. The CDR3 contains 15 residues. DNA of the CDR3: TGTGCCAGCAGCCCCCGAGGCGGCGTGAGGGGGGAGCTGTTTTTT. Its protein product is CASSPRGGVRGELFF. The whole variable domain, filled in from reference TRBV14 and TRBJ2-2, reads EAGVTQFPSHSVIEKGQTVTLRCDPISGHDNLYWYRRVMGKEIKFLLHFVKESKQDESGMPNNRFLAERTGGTYSTLKVQPAELEDSGVYFCASSPRGGVRGELFFGEGSRLTVL.

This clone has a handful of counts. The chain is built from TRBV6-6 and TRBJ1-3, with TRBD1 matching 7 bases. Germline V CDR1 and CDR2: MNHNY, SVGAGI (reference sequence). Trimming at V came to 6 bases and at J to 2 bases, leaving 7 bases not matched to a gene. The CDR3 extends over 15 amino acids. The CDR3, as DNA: TGTGCCAGCAGACCCCGAGGACAGGCTGGAAACACCATATATTTT. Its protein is CASRPRGQAGNTIYF.

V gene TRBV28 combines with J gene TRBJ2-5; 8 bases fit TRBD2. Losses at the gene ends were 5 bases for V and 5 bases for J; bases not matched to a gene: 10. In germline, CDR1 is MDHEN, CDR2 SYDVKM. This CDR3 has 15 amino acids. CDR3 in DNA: TGTGCCAGCAGTCCCCGAGTAGCGGGAAGGGAGACCCAGTACTTC. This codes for CASSPRVAGRETQYF.

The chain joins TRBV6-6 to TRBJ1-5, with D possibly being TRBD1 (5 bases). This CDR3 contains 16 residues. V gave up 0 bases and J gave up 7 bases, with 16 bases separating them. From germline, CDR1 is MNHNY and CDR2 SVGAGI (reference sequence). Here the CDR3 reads CASSYSSGQGGQPQHF. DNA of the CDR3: TGTGCCAGCAGTTACTCGAGCGGCCAGGGAGGGCAGCCCCAGCATTTT.

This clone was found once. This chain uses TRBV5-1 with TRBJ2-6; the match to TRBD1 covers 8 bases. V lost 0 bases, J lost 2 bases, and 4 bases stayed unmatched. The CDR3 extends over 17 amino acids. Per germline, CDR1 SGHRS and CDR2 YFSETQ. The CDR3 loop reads CASSLVQGEPGANVLTF. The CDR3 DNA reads TGCGCCAGCAGCTTGGTACAGGGGGAGCCTGGGGCCAACGTCCTGACTTTC.

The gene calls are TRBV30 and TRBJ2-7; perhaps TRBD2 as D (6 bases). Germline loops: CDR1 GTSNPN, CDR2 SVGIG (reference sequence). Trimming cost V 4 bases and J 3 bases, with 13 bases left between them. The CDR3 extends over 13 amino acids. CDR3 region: CAWKTSGFYEQYF. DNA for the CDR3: TGTGCCTGGAAGACTAGTGGGTTCTACGAGCAGTACTTC.

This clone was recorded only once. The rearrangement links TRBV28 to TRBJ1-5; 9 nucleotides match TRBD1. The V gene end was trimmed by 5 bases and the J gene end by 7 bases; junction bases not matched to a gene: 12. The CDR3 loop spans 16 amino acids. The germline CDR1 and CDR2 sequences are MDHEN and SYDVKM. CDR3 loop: CASSPTVGTGRQPQHF. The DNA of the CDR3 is TGTGCCAGCAGTCCAACCGTTGGGACAGGGAGACAGCCCCAGCATTTT.

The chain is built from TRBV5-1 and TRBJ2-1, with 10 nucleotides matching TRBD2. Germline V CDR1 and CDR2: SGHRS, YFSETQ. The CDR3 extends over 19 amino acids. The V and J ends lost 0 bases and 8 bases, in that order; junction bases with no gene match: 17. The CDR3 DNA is TGCGCCAGCAGCTTGGGGGGCCTCAGGACTAGCGGCATGGGGGATGAGCAGTTCTTC. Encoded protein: CASSLGGLRTSGMGDEQFF.

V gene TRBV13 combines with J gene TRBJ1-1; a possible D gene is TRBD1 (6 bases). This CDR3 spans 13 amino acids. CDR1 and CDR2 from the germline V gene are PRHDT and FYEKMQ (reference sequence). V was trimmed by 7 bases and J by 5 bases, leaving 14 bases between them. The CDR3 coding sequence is TGTGCCAGCACCCTTAACCAGGGGACTGAAGCTTTCTTT. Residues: CASTLNQGTEAFF.

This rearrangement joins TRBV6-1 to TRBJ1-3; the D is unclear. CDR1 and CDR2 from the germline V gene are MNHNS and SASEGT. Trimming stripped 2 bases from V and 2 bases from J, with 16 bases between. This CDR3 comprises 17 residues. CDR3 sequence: CASSEFLGGPTGNTIYF. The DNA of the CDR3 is TGTGCCAGCAGTGAATTTCTCGGAGGGCCAACTGGAAACACCATATATTTT.

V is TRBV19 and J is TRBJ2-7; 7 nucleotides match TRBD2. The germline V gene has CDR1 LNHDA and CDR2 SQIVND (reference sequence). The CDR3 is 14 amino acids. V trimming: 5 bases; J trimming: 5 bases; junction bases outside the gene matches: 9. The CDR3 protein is CASSSQGGIHEQYF. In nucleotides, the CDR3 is TGTGCCAGTAGTTCTCAGGGAGGGATTCACGAGCAGTACTTC.